These 20 T cell receptor beta chains were all obtained from the same sample, sequenced in a study of molecular identifiers for immune sequencing clone quantification. TCRdb passed the PCR reads through MiXCR, listing each CDR3 protein once. Of about half a million distinct CDR3 sequences listed, under 30% were seen once; the top ten hold just over 0.75%. The sample comprised naive CD8+ T cells from blood, with Jurkat cell RNA spiked in. The subset denotes: FACS-sorted CD8+CD4-CCR7+CD45RA+ naive T cells. The source of these receptors is a human donor in good health. Some libraries in this study had Jurkat cell RNA spiked in.

The rearrangement uses TRBV7-9 and TRBJ2-5; maybe TRBD2 (5 bases). The CDR3 loop spans 14 amino acids. Germline CDR1 SEHNR, CDR2 FQNEAQ (reference sequence). V shed 1 base and J shed 4 bases, with 10 bases lying between them. This CDR3 reads CASSLDRGVETQYF. CDR3 DNA: TGTGCCAGCAGCTTAGATCGGGGAGTAGAGACCCAGTACTTC.

This clonotype has only a few counts. V usage is TRBV19 and J usage is TRBJ2-7, with TRBD2 as a possible D gene (5 bases). From germline, CDR1 is LNHDA and CDR2 SQIVND (reference sequence). This CDR3 contains 15 residues. Trimming pared 1 base from V and 0 bases from J, leaving 10 bases between. CDR3 nucleotide sequence: TGTGCCAGTAGTATAGCGGACTCTAGCTCCTACGAGCAGTACTTC. Translated: CASSIADSSSYEQYF.

This clonotype was seen at least ten times. The CDR3 loop reads CASSEEDRPNSPLHF. The CDR3 nucleotides are TGTGCCAGCAGCGAAGAAGACAGACCTAATTCACCCCTCCACTTT. V usage is TRBV9 and J usage is TRBJ1-6; the D gene is possibly TRBD1 (5 bases). Trimming stripped 3 bases from V and 6 bases from J, with 13 bases between. The length of the CDR3 is 15 residues. Per the germline V gene, CDR1 is SGDLS and CDR2 is YYNGEE.

This clonotype turned up a few times. The V call is TRBV12-3 or TRBV12-4, the J call TRBJ2-3, with TRBD2 identical over 8 bases. This CDR3 comprises 17 residues. With 5 bases clipped from V and 4 bases from J, the junction kept 14 bases outside the gene matches. The CDR3 region has the DNA TGTGCCAGCAGTAACCCCAGACAGGCGGGAGGTCCAGATACGCAGTATTTT. Residues: CASSNPRQAGGPDTQYF.

This clonotype was counted between two and nine times. This chain connects TRBV27 to TRBJ1-5; 8 nucleotides match TRBD1. The CDR3 length is 16 residues. The V segment lost 8 bases and the J segment 5 bases; nucleotides outside the gene matches: 14. The germline V gene has CDR1 MNHEY and CDR2 SMNVEV (reference sequence). The CDR3 reads CASSGTGTGFDQPQHF. CDR3 sequence (DNA): TGTGCCAGCTCAGGGACCGGGACAGGATTCGATCAGCCCCAGCATTTT.

This chain joins TRBV3-1 and TRBJ2-5; the D is unclear. The V end lost 0 bases, the J end lost 9 bases, and 8 bases lay between the germline ends. The CDR3 runs to 12 residues. The germline V gene has CDR1 LGHDT and CDR2 YNNKEL (reference sequence). The CDR3 is CASSQDWRSQYF. The DNA for the CDR3 is TGTGCCAGCAGCCAAGATTGGCGGTCCCAGTACTTC.

This clonotype was observed at least ten times. The chain combines TRBV4-1 with TRBJ1-1, with 8 bases matching TRBD1. CDR3 size: 15 residues. V was pared by 3 bases and J by 4 bases, with 7 bases of the junction left unmatched. Germline values: CDR1 MGHRA, CDR2 YSYEKL. The CDR3 sequence: CASSQYNTGGTEAFF. The CDR3 DNA sequence: TGCGCCAGCAGCCAGTACAACACAGGGGGCACTGAAGCTTTCTTT.

In this sample, this clonotype turned up a few times. V is TRBV3-1 and J is TRBJ1-2; D is unresolved. Germline V gene lookup returns CDR1 LGHDT and CDR2 YNNKEL (reference sequence). This CDR3 has 15 residues. V dropped 0 bases and J dropped 2 bases, with 10 bases sitting between them. CDR3 coding DNA: TGTGCCAGCAGCCAAGATTCGCTTTTCAACTATGGCTACACCTTC. It encodes CASSQDSLFNYGYTF. Combining the CDR3 with reference TRBV3-1 and TRBJ1-2 gives the whole variable domain DTAVSQTPKYLVTQMGNDKSIKCEQNLGHDTMYWYKQDSKKFLKIMFSYNNKELIINETVPNRFSPKSPDKAHLNLHINSLELGDSAVYFCASSQDSLFNYGYTFGSGTRLTVV.

This clonotype was seen repeatedly, ten times or more. The chain employs TRBV27 and TRBJ2-7, with 7 positions matching TRBD2. V lost 10 bases, J lost 2 bases, and 5 bases stayed unmatched. Germline lookup yields CDR1 MNHEY and CDR2 SMNVEV (reference sequence). This CDR3 region has 12 residues. This CDR3 reads CATRGVPYEQYF. DNA for the CDR3: TGTGCCACCCGGGGGGTTCCCTACGAGCAGTACTTC.

With regard to this clonotype: This likely comes from a read error, as the CDR3 has no conserved phenylalanine or tryptophan at its end. The limits of the CDR3 on the DNA are not certain, so only TCRdb's listed CDR3 is given. V and J are TRBV21-1 and TRBJ1-1; the table names TRBD1, a call not compared with the DNA. TRBV21-1 is termed a pseudogene. From its first to its last residue, the CDR3 has 11 amino acids. The CDR3 reads CASSRVKGQSL.

The chain recombines TRBV9 with TRBJ2-3; TRBD2 matches 9 bases. This CDR3 contains 15 residues. Germline V gene data show CDR1 as SGDLS and CDR2 as YYNGEE. With 2 bases clipped from V and 6 bases from J, the junction kept 7 bases outside the gene matches. CDR3 amino acids: CASSVSGGVDDTQYF. DNA of the CDR3: TGTGCCAGCAGCGTTAGCGGGGGAGTAGATGATACGCAGTATTTT.

This CDR3 reads CASSEGLGVQEQYF. The CDR3 DNA reads as TGTGCCAGCAGTGAGGGACTAGGGGTACAGGAGCAGTACTTC. The V and J genes are TRBV2 and TRBJ2-7; 8 nucleotides match TRBD2. The CDR3 is made up of 14 amino acids. CDR1 and CDR2 from the germline V gene are SNHLY and FYNNEI. V trimming: 3 bases; J trimming: 7 bases; junction bases outside the gene matches: 8.

The chain recombines TRBV4-3 with TRBJ2-7; D ambiguous. Germline CDR1 is LGHNA and CDR2 is YSLEER. V was shortened by 4 bases and J by 0 bases, with 13 bases between the two germline ends. There are 15 residues in the CDR3. CDR3 in amino acids: CASSPQPSVSYEQYF. CDR3 DNA: TGCGCCAGCAGCCCCCAACCAAGCGTCTCCTACGAGCAGTACTTC.

A few counts support this clonotype. The chain couples TRBV4-1 to TRBJ1-5; 7 bases agree with TRBD1. The CDR3 extends over 16 amino acids. Germline-derived CDR1 and CDR2 are MGHRA and YSYEKL. After removal of 0 bases from V and 0 bases from J, the junction contained 2 bases not matched to a gene. In nucleotides, the CDR3 is TGCGCCAGCAGCCAAGAGGACAGGAATAGCAATCAGCCCCAGCATTTT. Protein: CASSQEDRNSNQPQHF.

This chain links TRBV6-2 or TRBV6-3 with TRBJ2-1; D is perhaps TRBD2 (5 bases). V was cut by 2 bases and J by 6 bases, with 11 bases left in between. The CDR3 totals 14 residues. Germline-derived CDR1 and CDR2 are MNHEY and SVGEGT. CDR3 loop: CASSYVGVCNEQFF. The CDR3 region has the DNA TGTGCCAGCAGTTACGTGGGAGTCTGCAATGAGCAGTTCTTC.

The chain carries TRBV5-1 and TRBJ2-3; 7 positions agree with TRBD1. Germline lookup yields CDR1 SGHRS and CDR2 YFSETQ. The V segment lost 1 base and the J segment 6 bases; nucleotides outside the gene matches: 8. The CDR3 has 15 amino acids. CDR3 region: CASSLRTQGVDTQYF. The CDR3 region has the DNA TGCGCCAGCAGCTTGAGGACGCAGGGGGTGGATACGCAGTATTTT.

Points on this clonotype: A much larger clone differs by one base, so this may be a read error. This rearrangement joins TRBV12-3 or TRBV12-4 to TRBJ1-1; 7 positions match TRBD1. The CDR3 totals 16 residues. As DNA, the CDR3 is TGTGCCGGCAGTTTGGGACAGAATAACTTGAACACTGAAGCTTTCTTT. Protein: CAGSLGQNNLNTEAFF.

At least ten counts were recorded for this clonotype. This chain links TRBV7-6 with TRBJ2-7; 10 bases fit TRBD2. Germline V gene sequence: CDR1 SGHVS, CDR2 FNYEAQ. CDR3 length: 16 residues. J lost 0 bases, V lost 5 bases, and 7 bases had no gene match. The chain's CDR3 is CASSEDSGGSSYEQYF. Here the CDR3 DNA reads TGTGCCAGCAGCGAAGATAGCGGGGGGAGCTCCTACGAGCAGTACTTC.

Regarding this clonotype: Given a much more abundant clone one base away, this may be a read error. The chain joins TRBV12-3 or TRBV12-4 to TRBJ2-6; no definite D call. The CDR3 runs 17 residues. The CDR3 DNA is TGTGCCAGCAGTTCCGGGCTCTTCACCTCTGGGACCAACGTCCTGACTTTC. Amino acids: CASSSGLFTSGTNVLTF.

The chain uses TRBV13 and TRBJ2-3; no firm D call. V lost 8 bases and J 8 bases, leaving 14 bases between the germline ends. There are 12 residues in the CDR3. Germline-derived CDR1 and CDR2 are PRHDT and FYEKMQ (reference sequence). CDR3 DNA: TGTGCCAGCGGCTCCCTCGGACGTACGCAGTATTTT. It codes for CASGSLGRTQYF. Drawing the rest from reference TRBV13 and TRBJ2-3, the complete variable domain is AAGVIQSPRHLIKEKRETATLKCYPIPRHDTVYWYQQGPGQDPQFLISFYEKMQSDKGSIPDRFSAQQFSDYHSELNMSSLELGDSALYFCASGSLGRTQYFGPGTRLTVL.